This T cell receptor (beta chain) was retrieved from a study of CD8 T cells in ankylosing spondylitis. For TCR beta, libraries came from quantitative 5'-RACE with molecular barcodes. TCRdb itself ran the 5' RACE reads through MiXCR, one entry per CDR3 protein. The table shows hundreds of thousands of distinct CDR3 sequences, with 12% occurring only once. This clonotype was seen a few times. What it recognizes is unknown. Study-level results: Researchers reportedly found disease-linked clones significantly enriched in matched ankylosing spondylitis synovial fluid. One TCR beta motif, made up of roughly eight highly homologous variants, appeared characteristic of ankylosing spondylitis blood.

Germline loops: CDR1 MNHEY, CDR2 SMNVEV (reference sequence). This CDR3 spans 13 amino acids. Unmatched junction bases numbered 5, after V lost 6 bases and J lost 8 bases. This clonotype originated in a male donor with ankylosing spondylitis. Sequenced sample: blood, either unsorted or a sorted T cell fraction (not recorded which). The rearrangement uses TRBV27 and TRBJ1-4; 8 bases fit TRBD1. The CDR3 DNA follows: TGTGCCAGCAGAGACAGGGGTGACGAAAAACTGTTTTTT. Amino acid sequence: CASRDRGDEKLFF. Filled out from reference TRBV27 and TRBJ1-4, the complete variable domain reads EAQVTQNPRYLITVTGKKLTVTCSQNMNHEYMSWYRQDPGLGLRQIYYSMNVEVTDKGDVPEGYKVSRKEKRNFPLILESPSPNQTSLYFCASRDRGDEKLFFGSGTQLSVL.